Each of the 5 T cell receptor beta chains below was sequenced from the same sample in a study of control samples from healthy donors and cancer patients (dated by TCRdb to the early 2020s). The library was generated by the immunoSEQ multiplex PCR assay. TCRdb limited this immuneACCESS table to in-frame rearrangements with V and J called. A share of clones is missing; checked studies link under half to unresolved V genes, and the rest is unexplained. The sample data list 90,000 to 100,000 clones, and 88% of these were observed just once. The top ten hold 13% to 15% of the sample. Sequencing was carried out using blood. The receptors shown here come from a woman in her 70s in good health.

The chain couples TRBV3-1 (or the pseudogene TRBV3-2) to TRBJ1-6; TRBD1 matches 10 bases. Trimming cost V 3 bases and J 6 bases; bases outside gene matches: 2. The CDR3 spans 15 residues. CDR1 is LGHDT, CDR2 YNNKEL, per germline (reference sequence). The CDR3 nucleotides are TGTGCCAGCAGCCAGGGACAGGGGACTAATTCACCCCTCCACTTT. It codes for CASSQGQGTNSPLHF.

V usage is TRBV7-8 and J usage is TRBJ2-1; D assignment may be TRBD1 or TRBD2 (5 bases each). Germline lookup yields CDR1 SGHVS and CDR2 FQNEAQ. Trimming stripped 6 bases from V and 2 bases from J, with 17 bases between. The CDR3 runs to 16 residues. The CDR3, as DNA: TGTGCCAGCAGTTCCAACCCATGGGACGCCTACAATGAGCAGTTCTTC. Translating gives CASSSNPWDAYNEQFF.

Many counts were recorded for this clone. The genes are TRBV6-7 and TRBJ1-1; D gene uncertain. TRBV6-7 is reported as an ORF; its role is uncertain. This CDR3 comprises 19 residues. Trimming removed 2 bases at V and 3 bases at J, with 25 bases between. For the CDR3, the DNA is TGTGCCAGCAGTTACACCTCACGGAGACCGCCGGAACCTCACACTGAAGCTTTCTTT. The encoded protein is CASSYTSRRPPEPHTEAFF.

The chain employs TRBV4-3 and TRBJ2-3; 8 positions agree with TRBD2. From germline, CDR1 is LGHNA and CDR2 YSLEER. V lost 4 bases to trimming and J lost 4 bases; unmatched junction nucleotides: 7. The CDR3 sequence is 15 residues long. CDR3 region: CASSLDGGGPDTQYF. In DNA form, the CDR3 reads TGCGCCAGCAGCCTAGACGGGGGGGGCCCAGATACGCAGTATTTT.

This clone was observed a single time. J is TRBJ2-5 and V is TRBV6-5; D not certain. Germline values: CDR1 MNHEY, CDR2 SVGAGI. V was shortened by 0 bases and J by 5 bases, with 7 bases between the two germline ends. The length of the CDR3 is 13 residues. DNA of the CDR3: TGTGCCAGCAGTTACTCGGTACGGGAGACCCAGTACTTC. Translating gives CASSYSVRETQYF.